This TCR beta chain was identified during a study of blood T cell repertoires in COVID-19. Study in general: PBMCs, B-cell-depleted T cells, or T cells were the source of the cDNA or gDNA that made up the material.

Authors' data handling: The authors estimated nucleated cell counts from reference gene primer amplification. Sequenced by immunoSEQ multiplex PCR; TCRdb stores in-frame clones only, minus some. D and trimming come from the DNA, and the V and J calls and clone size come from that table. Here the sample spans some 210,000 clones, approximately 86% being singletons. Trimming shortened V by 5 bases and J by 0 bases, and 25 bases separated the two germline ends. Germline CDR1 reads SGHAT; CDR2 reads FQNNGV. This CDR3 spans 19 amino acids. Participants spanned ages about 18 to 90 years and resided in around 25 US areas. Participant-given clinical history determined each cohort assignment.

The receptor comes from a man aged 18 to 30 with acute COVID-19. The chain joins TRBV11-2 to TRBJ1-1, with a weak D call TRBD1 (5 bases). The sample comprised PBMCs or T cells enriched from blood (not recorded which). This CDR3 is CASSEIKGSNPLMNTEAFF. CDR3 coding DNA: TGTGCCAGCAGCGAAATCAAGGGGTCTAATCCACTTATGAACACTGAAGCTTTCTTT.